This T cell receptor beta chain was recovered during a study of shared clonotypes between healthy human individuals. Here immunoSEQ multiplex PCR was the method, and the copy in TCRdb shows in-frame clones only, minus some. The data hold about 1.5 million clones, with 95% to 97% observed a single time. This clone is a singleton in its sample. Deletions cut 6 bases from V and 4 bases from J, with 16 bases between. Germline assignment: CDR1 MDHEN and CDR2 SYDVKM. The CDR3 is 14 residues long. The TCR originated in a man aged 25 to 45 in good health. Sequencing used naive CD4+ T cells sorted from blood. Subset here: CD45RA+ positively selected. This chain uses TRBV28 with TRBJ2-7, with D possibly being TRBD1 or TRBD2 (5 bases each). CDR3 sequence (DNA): TGTGCCAGCAGGGCAGGGAGCTTGAAGTACGAGCAGTACTTC. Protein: CASRAGSLKYEQYF.